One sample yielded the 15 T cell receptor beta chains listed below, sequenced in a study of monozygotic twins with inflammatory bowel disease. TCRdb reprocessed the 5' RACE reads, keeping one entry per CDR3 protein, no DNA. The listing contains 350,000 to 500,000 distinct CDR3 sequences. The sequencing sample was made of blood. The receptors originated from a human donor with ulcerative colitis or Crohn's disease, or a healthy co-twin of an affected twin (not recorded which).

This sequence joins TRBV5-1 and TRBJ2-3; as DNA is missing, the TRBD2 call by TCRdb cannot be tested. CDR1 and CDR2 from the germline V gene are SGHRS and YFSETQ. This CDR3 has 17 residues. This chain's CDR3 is CASSLEISGQSTDTQYF.

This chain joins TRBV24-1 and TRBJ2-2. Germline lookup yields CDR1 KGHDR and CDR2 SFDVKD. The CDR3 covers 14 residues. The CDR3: CATQQTSNTGELFF.

CDR3 residues: CAIKEGMPGELFF. The rearrangement uses TRBV10-3 and TRBJ2-2; TCRdb selects TRBD2, and the lack of DNA leaves this call unchecked. CDR1 is ENHRY, CDR2 SYGVKD, per germline. The CDR3 length is 13 residues.

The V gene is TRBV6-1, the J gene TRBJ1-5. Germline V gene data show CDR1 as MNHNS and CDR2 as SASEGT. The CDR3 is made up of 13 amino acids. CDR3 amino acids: CASGRHANQPQHF.

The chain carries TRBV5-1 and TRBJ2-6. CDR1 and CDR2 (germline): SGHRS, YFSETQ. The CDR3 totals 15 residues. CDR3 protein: CASSPHTSGANVLTF.

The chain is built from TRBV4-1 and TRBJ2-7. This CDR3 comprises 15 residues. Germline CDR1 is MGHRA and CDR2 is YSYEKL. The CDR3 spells CASSQGKDWSYEQYF.

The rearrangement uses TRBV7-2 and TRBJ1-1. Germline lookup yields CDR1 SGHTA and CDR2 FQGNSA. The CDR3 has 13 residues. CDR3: CASSSPFSTEAFF.

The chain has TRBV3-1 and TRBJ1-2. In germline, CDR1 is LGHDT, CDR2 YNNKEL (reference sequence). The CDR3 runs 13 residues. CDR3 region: CASSQWDPYGYTF.

CDR3 sequence: CASSLNRGSYGYTF. V and J are TRBV7-2 and TRBJ1-2; lacking DNA, the TRBD1 call made by TCRdb goes unchecked. There are 14 residues in the CDR3. Germline-derived CDR1 and CDR2 are SGHTA and FQGNSA. The full variable domain, its missing parts supplied by reference TRBV7-2 and TRBJ1-2, is GAGVSQSPSNKVTEKGKDVELRCDPISGHTALYWYRQSLGQGLEFLIYFQGNSAPDKSGLPSDRFSAERTGGSVSTLTIQRTQQEDSAVYLCASSLNRGSYGYTFGSGTRLTVV.

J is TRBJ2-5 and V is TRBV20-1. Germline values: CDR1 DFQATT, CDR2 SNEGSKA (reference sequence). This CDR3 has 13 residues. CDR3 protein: CSARGWLQETQYF.

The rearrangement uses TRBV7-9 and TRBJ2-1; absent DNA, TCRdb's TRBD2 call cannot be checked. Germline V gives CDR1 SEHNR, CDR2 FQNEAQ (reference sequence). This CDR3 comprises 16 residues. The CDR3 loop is CASSSYRDSLYVEQFF.

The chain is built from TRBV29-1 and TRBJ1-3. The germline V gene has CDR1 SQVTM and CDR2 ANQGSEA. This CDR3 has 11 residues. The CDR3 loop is CSVSEGNTIYF.

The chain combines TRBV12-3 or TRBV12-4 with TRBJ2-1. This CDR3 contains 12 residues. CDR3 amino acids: CASSLAAHEQFF.

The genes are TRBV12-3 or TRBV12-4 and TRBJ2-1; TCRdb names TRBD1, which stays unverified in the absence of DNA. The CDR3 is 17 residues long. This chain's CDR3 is CASSSYRGSLSYNEQFF.

This CDR3 is CASSQQGLDTEAFF. The chain recombines TRBV18 with TRBJ1-1; checking the TCRdb D call of TRBD1 is not possible without DNA. In germline, CDR1 is KGHSH, CDR2 LQKENI. This CDR3 is built from 14 residues.